This T cell receptor beta chain was found in a study of beta chain features in type 1 diabetes listed by TCRdb under 2018. Turning to the overall study: Mean age, gender distribution, total cell number and subset yield did not differ between patients and healthy donors. Across all samples, around 100 million sorted cells were examined, and cell number per subset correlated strongly with RNA yield. In the study, TCRB repertoires of sorted circulating CD4+ T cell subsets from recently diagnosed type 1 diabetes patients were compared with those of matched healthy donors. Whereas all 30 or so donors provided naive and central memory subsets, regulatory and stem cell-like memory subsets were isolated from just 8 patients and roughly 8 healthy donors.

The entire isolated RNA was reverse transcribed using the High Capacity cDNA Reverse Transcription Kit, and thus expressed TCRB transcripts were sequenced. Deep immunoSEQ sequencing was applied to naive, central memory and regulatory T cell samples, giving an average of around 3.4 million total reads per sample. Sorted cells were lysed in RLT buffer, and RNA was extracted using DNase-treated RNeasy Micro or Mini kits according to cell number. Each cell subset was processed on its own to prevent cross-contamination, while patient and healthy donor samples were processed together. The immunoSEQ multiplex PCR was used to amplify TCRB sequences from cDNA, generating 87-bp fragments that spanned the CDR3 region. Amplicons were sequenced on the Illumina HiSeq platform. The authors' analysis ran thus. PCR bias was corrected computationally using synthetic template baselines, and reads within Hamming distance 2 were collapsed, with unmergeable singletons discarded. Reads were aligned to IMGT to assign V, D and J genes, CDR3 length, and insertions or deletions at six rearrangement sites. Within each subset, clonotype counts were normalized to sorted cell number, and only after that were true diversity and Gini coefficients computed with the tcR R package. The overlap coefficient, calculated on TCRB nucleotide sequences, was used to quantify repertoire sharing. Out-of-frame TCRB sequences from naive cells were analyzed as a proxy for the pre-selection repertoire. In its TCRdb copy, this immuneACCESS table keeps in-frame sequences only and misses some clones. Where compared with another copy, unresolved V genes explain less than half of these, and the others have no known cause. D and trimming come from the DNA, and the V and J calls and clone size come from that table. Across this sample there are fewer than 350,000 clones, with 15% seen only once. The ten largest make up less than 0.02% of the sample.

Each donor gave one peripheral blood draw, roughly 0.11 L on average, collected into heparinised tubes. Using a panel that included CD45RO, CCR7, CD25, CD127, CD95 and CD27, naive, central memory, regulatory and stem cell-like memory CD4+ T cells were sorted on a BD FACSAria II. Every sorted population had a purity above 95%. PBMCs were isolated immediately by Lymphoprep density gradient centrifugation and stained directly without culture. To minimize batch effects, samples were stained and sorted in pairs, one healthy donor with one patient per experiment. This clone occurred a few times. The target of this receptor is not known. Per-nucleotide qualities are absent, and no much larger clonotype sits a single base away. The germline V gene supplies CDR1 LGHNA and CDR2 YSLEER. Reading from cysteine to phenylalanine, the CDR3 counts 13 amino acids. Only the CDR3 DNA is retained, 39 bases long and in frame from the first base. V lost 4 bases and J lost 6 bases; the stretch between them is 11 bases long.

Overall study results and their limits: The naive, central memory and regulatory TCRB repertoires appeared to resemble one another more closely among patients than among healthy donors. In all four CD4+ subsets, TCRB CDR3 length was moderately but significantly shorter in type 1 diabetes patients. HLA sub-analyses involved small numbers of individuals, so any influence of HLA type on TCRB rearrangement remained unresolved. Because cDNA was sequenced instead of genomic DNA, highly expressing activated cells could be over-represented, though the groups showed no difference in activation or CD3 levels. Shorter templates might have been favored by PCR, but patient and control samples were amplified and corrected together, so both groups would have been affected equally by any skew. At VDJ recombination sites, patients with type 1 diabetes made fewer insertions and deleted more nucleotides, a pattern implying thymic rearrangement abnormalities.

The origin of this receptor is a man younger than 35 with type 1 diabetes. Sequencing was performed on naive CD4+ T cells from blood. The intended sense of this specimen's cell subset or site label: true naive CD4+ T cells. Recombination linked TRBV4-3 to TRBJ2-3; confidence is insufficient to name the D gene. Read as DNA, the sequence is TGCGCCAGCAGCCGCTCTATCGGGGATACGCAGTATTTT. It encodes CASSRSIGDTQYF.